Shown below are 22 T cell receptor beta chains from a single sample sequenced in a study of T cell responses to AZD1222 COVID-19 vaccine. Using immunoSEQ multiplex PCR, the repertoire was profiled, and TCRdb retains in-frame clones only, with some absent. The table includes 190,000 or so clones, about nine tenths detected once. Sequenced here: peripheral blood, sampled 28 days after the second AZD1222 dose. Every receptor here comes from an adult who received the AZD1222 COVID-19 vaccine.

Here the CDR3 reads CASSSWAPGETQYF. CDR3 DNA sequence: TGTGCCAGCAGCTCCTGGGCCCCAGGGGAGACCCAGTACTTC. This rearrangement joins TRBV5-4 to TRBJ2-5, with D possibly TRBD1 on 5 matching bases. Germline V gives CDR1 SGHNT, CDR2 YYREEE (reference sequence). Trimming removed 3 bases from V and 5 bases from J, with 14 bases in between. The CDR3 length is 14 residues.

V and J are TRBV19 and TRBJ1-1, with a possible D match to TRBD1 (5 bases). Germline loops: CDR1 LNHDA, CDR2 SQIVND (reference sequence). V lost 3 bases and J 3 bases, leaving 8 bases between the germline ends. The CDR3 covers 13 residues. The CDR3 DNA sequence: TGTGCCAGTAGTATTTTCAGGGACACTGAAGCTTTCTTT. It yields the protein CASSIFRDTEAFF.

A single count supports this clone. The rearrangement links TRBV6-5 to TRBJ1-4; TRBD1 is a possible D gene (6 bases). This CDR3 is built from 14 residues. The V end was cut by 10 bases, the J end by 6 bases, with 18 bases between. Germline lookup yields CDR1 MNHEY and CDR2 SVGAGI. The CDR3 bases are TGTGCCACCGGACAGACTTTCCAGTATGAAAAACTGTTTTTT. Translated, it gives CATGQTFQYEKLFF.

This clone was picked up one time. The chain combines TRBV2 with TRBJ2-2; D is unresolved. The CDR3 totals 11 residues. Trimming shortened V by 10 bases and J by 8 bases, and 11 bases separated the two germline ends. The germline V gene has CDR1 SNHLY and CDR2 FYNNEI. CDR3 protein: CAIKGRGELFF. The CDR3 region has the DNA TGTGCCATAAAGGGCCGTGGGGAGCTGTTTTTT.

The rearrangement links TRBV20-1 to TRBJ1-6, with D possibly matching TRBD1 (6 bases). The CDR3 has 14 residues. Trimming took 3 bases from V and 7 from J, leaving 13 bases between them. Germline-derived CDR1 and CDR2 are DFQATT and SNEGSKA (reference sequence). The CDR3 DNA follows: TGCAGTGCTAGTTTTTCAGGGGCCAATTCACCCCTCCACTTT. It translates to CSASFSGANSPLHF.

This CDR3 reads CASSLLSVTYEQYF. Written as DNA, the CDR3 is TGTGCCAGCAGCTTACTATCTGTTACCTACGAGCAGTACTTC. This chain joins TRBV11-2 and TRBJ2-7; D is unresolved. This CDR3 spans 14 amino acids. Germline lookup yields CDR1 SGHAT and CDR2 FQNNGV. V was trimmed by 2 bases and J by 2 bases, leaving 10 bases between them.

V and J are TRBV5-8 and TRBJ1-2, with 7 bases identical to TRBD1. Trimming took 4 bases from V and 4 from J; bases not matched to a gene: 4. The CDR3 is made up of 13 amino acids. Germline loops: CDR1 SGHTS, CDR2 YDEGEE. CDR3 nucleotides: TGTGCCAGCAGCCCCGGGACAGTCTATGGCTACACCTTC. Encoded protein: CASSPGTVYGYTF.

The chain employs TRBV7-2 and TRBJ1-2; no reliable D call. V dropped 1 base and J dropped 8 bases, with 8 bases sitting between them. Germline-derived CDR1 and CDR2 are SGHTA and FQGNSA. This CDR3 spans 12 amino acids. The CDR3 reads CASSLVGSGYTF. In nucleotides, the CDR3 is TGTGCCAGCAGCTTAGTAGGGTCGGGCTACACCTTC.

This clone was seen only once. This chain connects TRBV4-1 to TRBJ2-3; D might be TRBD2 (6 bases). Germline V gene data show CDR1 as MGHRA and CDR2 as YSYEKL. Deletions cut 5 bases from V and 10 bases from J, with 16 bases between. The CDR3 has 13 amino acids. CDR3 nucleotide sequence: TGCGCCAGCAGCAGGACGGTGGGGGAGGCGCAGTATTTT. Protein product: CASSRTVGEAQYF.

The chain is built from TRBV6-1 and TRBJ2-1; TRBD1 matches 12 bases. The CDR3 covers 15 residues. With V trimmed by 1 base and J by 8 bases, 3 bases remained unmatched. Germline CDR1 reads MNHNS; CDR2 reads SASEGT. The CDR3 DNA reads TGTGCCAGCAGTGAAGTGGGGACAGGGGGCCATGAGCAGTTCTTC. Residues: CASSEVGTGGHEQFF.

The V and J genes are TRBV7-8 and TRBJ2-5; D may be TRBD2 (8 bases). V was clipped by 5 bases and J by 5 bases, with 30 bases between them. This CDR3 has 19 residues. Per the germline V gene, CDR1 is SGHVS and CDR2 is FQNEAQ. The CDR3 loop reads CASSTAPRGLAGGQETQYF. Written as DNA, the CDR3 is TGTGCCAGCAGCACCGCCCCTAGAGGACTAGCAGGGGGTCAGGAGACCCAGTACTTC.

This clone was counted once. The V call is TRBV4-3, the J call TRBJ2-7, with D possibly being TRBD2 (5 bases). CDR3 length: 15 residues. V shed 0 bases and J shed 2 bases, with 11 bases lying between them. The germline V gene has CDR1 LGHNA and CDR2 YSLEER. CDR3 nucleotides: TGCGCCAGCAGCCAAGATCCGGGGAAGACCTACGAGCAGTACTTC. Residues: CASSQDPGKTYEQYF.

The DNA of the CDR3 is TGCAGCGCCCGGATGGGAGTAGGGAAGGGGGGCCAGTACTTC. This gives the protein CSARMGVGKGGQYF. The chain couples TRBV29-1 to TRBJ2-5; the D call may be TRBD1 or TRBD2 (6 bases each). V lost 7 bases and J lost 10, with 25 bases in between. CDR1 and CDR2 (germline): SQVTM, ANQGSEA. The CDR3 spans 14 residues. Variable domain in full (rest from reference TRBV29-1 and TRBJ2-5): SAVISQKPSRDICQRGTSLTIQCQVDSQVTMMFWYRQQPGQSLTLIATANQGSEATYESGFVIDKFPISRPNLTFSTLTVSNMSPEDSSIYLCSARMGVGKGGQYFGPGTRLLVL.

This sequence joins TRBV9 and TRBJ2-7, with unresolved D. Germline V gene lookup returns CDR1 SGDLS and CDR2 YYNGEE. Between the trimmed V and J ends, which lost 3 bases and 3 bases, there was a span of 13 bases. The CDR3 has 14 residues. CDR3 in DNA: TGTGCCAGCAGCGCCGAGCCCCCGGGCTACGAGCAGTACTTC. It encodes CASSAEPPGYEQYF.

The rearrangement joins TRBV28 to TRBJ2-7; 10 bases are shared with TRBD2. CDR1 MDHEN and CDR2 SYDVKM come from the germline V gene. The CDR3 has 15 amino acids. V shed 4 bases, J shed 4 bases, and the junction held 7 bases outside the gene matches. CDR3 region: CASSSLGLADYEQYF. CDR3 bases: TGTGCCAGCAGTTCGTTAGGACTAGCGGATTACGAGCAGTACTTC.

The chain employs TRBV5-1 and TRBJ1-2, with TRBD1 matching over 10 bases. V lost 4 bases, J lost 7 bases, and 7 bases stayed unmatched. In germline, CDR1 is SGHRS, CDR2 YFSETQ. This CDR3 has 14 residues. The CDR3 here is CASSTRQGASGYTF. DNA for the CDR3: TGCGCCAGCAGCACCCGACAGGGGGCTTCTGGCTACACCTTC.

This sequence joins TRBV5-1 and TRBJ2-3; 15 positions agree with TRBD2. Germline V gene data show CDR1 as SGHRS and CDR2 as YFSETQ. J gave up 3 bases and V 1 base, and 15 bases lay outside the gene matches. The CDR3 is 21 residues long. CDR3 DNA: TGCGCCAGCAGCTTGATGCCCCCGGCCCCGGGACTAGCGGGAGGAACAGATACGCAGTATTTT. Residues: CASSLMPPAPGLAGGTDTQYF.

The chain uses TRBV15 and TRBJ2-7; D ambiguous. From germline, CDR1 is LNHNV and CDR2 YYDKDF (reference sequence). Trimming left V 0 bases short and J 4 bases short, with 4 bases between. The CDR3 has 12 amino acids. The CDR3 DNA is TGTGCCACCAGCAGAGATCTGTACGAGCAGTACTTC. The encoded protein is CATSRDLYEQYF.

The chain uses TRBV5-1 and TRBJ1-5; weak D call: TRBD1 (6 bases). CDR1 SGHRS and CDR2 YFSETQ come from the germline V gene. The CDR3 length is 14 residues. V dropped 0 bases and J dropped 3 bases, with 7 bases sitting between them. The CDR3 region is CASSLGTDNQPQHF. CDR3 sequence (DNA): TGCGCCAGCAGCTTGGGGACAGACAATCAGCCCCAGCATTTT. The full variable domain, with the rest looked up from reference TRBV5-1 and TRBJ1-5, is KAGVTQTPRYLIKTRGQQVTLSCSPISGHRSVSWYQQTPGQGLQFLFEYFSETQRNKGNFPGRFSGRQFSNSRSEMNVSTLELGDSALYLCASSLGTDNQPQHFGDGTRLSIL.

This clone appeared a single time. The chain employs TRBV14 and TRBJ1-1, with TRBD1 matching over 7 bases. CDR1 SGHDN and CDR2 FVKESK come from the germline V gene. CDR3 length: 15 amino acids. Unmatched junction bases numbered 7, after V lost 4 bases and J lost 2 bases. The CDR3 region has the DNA TGTGCCAGCAGCCTTGATTGGGACAGCAACACTGAAGCTTTCTTT. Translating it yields CASSLDWDSNTEAFF. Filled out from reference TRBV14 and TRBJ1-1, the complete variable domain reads EAGVTQFPSHSVIEKGQTVTLRCDPISGHDNLYWYRRVMGKEIKFLLHFVKESKQDESGMPNNRFLAERTGGTYSTLKVQPAELEDSGVYFCASSLDWDSNTEAFFGQGTRLTVV.

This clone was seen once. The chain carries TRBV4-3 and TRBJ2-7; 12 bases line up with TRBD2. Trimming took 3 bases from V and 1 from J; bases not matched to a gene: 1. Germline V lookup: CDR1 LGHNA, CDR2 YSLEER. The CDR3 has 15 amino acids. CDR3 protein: CASSQLAGGSYEQYF. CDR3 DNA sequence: TGCGCCAGCAGCCAGCTAGCGGGAGGGTCCTACGAGCAGTACTTC.

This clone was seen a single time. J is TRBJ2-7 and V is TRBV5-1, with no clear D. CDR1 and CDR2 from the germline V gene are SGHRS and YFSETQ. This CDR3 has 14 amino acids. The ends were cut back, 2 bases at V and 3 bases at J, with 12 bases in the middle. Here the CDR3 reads CASSFQGPFYEQYF. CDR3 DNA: TGCGCCAGCAGCTTTCAAGGCCCTTTCTACGAGCAGTACTTC.